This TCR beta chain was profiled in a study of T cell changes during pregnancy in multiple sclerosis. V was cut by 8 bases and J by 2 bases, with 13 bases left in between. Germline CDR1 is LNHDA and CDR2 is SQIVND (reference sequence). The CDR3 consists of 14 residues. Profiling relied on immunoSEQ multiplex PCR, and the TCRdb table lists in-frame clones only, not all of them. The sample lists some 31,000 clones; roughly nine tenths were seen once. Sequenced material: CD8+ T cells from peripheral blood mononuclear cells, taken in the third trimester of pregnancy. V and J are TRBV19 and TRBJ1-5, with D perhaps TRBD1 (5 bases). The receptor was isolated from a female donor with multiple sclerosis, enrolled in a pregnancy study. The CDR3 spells CASGAGLGNQPQHF. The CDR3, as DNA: TGTGCCAGTGGGGCAGGGTTGGGCAATCAGCCCCAGCATTTT. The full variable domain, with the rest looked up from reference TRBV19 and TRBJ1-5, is DGGITQSPKYLFRKEGQNVTLSCEQNLNHDAMYWYRQDPGQGLRLIYYSQIVNDFQKGDIAEGYSVSREKKESFPLTVTSAQKNPTAFYLCASGAGLGNQPQHFGDGTRLSIL.